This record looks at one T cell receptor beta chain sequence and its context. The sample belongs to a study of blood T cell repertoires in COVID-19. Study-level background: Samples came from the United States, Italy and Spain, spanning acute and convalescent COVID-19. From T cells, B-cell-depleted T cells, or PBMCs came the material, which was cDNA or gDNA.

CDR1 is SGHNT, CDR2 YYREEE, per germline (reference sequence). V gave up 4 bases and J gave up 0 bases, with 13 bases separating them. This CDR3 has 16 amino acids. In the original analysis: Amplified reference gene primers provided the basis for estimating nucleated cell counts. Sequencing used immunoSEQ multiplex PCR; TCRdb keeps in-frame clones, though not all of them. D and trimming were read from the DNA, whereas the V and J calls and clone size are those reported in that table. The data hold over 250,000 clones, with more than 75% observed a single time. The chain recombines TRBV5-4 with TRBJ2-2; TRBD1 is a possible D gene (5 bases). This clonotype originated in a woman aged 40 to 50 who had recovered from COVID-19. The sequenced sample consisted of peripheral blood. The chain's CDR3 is CASSRPTVANTGELFF. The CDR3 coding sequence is TGTGCCAGCAGCAGACCGACAGTGGCGAACACCGGGGAGCTGTTTTTT.